This T cell receptor beta chain appears in the sequencing data of a study of patients and donors after allogeneic stem cell transplantation. This clonotype has a handful of counts. A single record per CDR3 protein comes from TCRdb applying MiXCR to the RT-PCR reads. This sample yields 190,000 or so distinct CDR3 sequences, of which 35% to 45% are seen a single time; approximately 10% belongs to the top ten. There are 17 residues in the CDR3. Trimming removed 4 bases from V and 4 bases from J; junction bases left unmatched: 10. The sequencing input was blood, either unsorted or a sorted T cell fraction (not recorded which). The rearrangement joins TRBV12-3 or TRBV12-4 to TRBJ2-5; 12 nucleotides line up with TRBD2. This TCR came from a human donor who was either an allogeneic HSCT recipient or a stem cell or donor lymphocyte infusion donor (not recorded which). It is not recorded whose cells these are; they may come from a transplant donor. In nucleotides, the CDR3 is TGTGCCAGCAGTTCCCCTAGCGGGGGGGTAGTAAGAGAGACCCAGTACTTC. It codes for CASSSPSGGVVRETQYF.